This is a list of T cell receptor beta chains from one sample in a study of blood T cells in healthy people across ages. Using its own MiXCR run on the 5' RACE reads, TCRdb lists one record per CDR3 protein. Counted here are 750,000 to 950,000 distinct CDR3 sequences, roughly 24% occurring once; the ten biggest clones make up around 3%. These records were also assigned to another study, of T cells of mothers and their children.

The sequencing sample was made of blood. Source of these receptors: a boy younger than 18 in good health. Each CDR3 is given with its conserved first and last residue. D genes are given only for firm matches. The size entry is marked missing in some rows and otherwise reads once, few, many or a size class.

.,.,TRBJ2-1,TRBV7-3,TGTGCCAGCAGCCCGGGGGCATCCCGTGCCCAGTACAATGAGCAGTTCTTC,CASSPGASRAQYNEQFF
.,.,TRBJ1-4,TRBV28,TGTGCCAGCAGTTCACGCAAACAGGGAGGGCGCGATGAAAAACTGTTTTTT,CASSSRKQGGRDEKLFF
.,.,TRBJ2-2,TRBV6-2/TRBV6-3,TGTGCCAGCAGACGTCCGGGGGCGGGCACCGGGGAGCTGTTTTTT,CASRRPGAGTGELFF
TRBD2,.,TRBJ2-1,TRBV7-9,TGTGCCAGCAGCTTTACGGGGGGGCCAGACAATGAGCAGTTCTTC,CASSFTGGPDNEQFF
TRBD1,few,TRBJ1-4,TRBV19,TGTGCCAGTAGTATCCGCCCTCAACAGGGGACAACTAATGAAAAACTGTTTTTT,CASSIRPQQGTTNEKLFF
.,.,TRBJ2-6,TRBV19,TGTGCCAGCCGACAGGTCACTCGGAACGGGGCCAACGTCCTGACTTTC,CASRQVTRNGANVLTF
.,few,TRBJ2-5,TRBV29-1,TGCAGCGTTGCTATCGGGGCCGAGGGAGAGACCCAGTACTTC,CSVAIGAEGETQYF
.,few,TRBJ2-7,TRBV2,TGTGCCAGCAGTCCCGGACAGACCGGGACCTACGAGCAGTACTTC,CASSPGQTGTYEQYF
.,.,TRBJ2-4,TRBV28,TGTGCCAGCAGGTACGCCGGGACGGCTCTAGCCAAAAACATTCAGTACTTC,CASRYAGTALAKNIQYF
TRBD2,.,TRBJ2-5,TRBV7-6,TGTGCCAGCAGCTTAGTCGGCGGAGCGGGAGGTGGGAAGACCCAGTACTTC,CASSLVGGAGGGKTQYF
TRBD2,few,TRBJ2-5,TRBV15,TGTGCCACCAGCAGGACGGGCGGGACTAGAGCCCAAGAGACCCAGTACTTC,CATSRTGGTRAQETQYF
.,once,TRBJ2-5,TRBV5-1,TGCGCCAGCAGCCCATCCCCCGCAGGGCGACGGGAGACCCAGTACTTC,CASSPSPAGRRETQYF
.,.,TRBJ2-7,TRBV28,TGTGCCAGCAGTTTTGAGAGCGGTACCTACGAGCAGTACTTC,CASSFESGTYEQYF
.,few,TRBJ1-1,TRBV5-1,TGCGCCAGCAGCCTCGAGGGACATCCGAACACTGAAGCTTTCTTT,CASSLEGHPNTEAFF
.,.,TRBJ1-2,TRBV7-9,TGTGCCAGCAGCTTAGATGGGGGAGCGGGCTATGGCTACACCTTC,CASSLDGGAGYGYTF
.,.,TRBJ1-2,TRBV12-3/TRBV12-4,TGTGCCAGCAGTCCGCAGGGGATTCCCCCGACAAACTATGGCTACACCTTC,CASSPQGIPPTNYGYTF
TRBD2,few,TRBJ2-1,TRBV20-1,TGCAGTGCTGGGAACCCGGGACTAGCGGGGAATGAGCAGTTCTTC,CSAGNPGLAGNEQFF
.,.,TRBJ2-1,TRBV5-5,TGTGCCAGCAGCCCCGGGGTGGGGGGATTGGTTGAAAATGAGCAGTTCTTC,CASSPGVGGLVENEQFF
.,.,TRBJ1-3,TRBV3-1,TGTGCCAGCAGCCATCCCGACAGAGAATCTGGAAACACCATATATTTT,CASSHPDRESGNTIYF
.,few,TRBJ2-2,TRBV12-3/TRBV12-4,TGTGCCAGCATTCCCAGGATCGACACCGGGGAGCTGTTTTTT,CASIPRIDTGELFF
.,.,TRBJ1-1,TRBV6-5,TGTGCCGCCCGGATGGAGGCGGGTTTGAACACTGAAGCTTTCTTT,CAARMEAGLNTEAFF
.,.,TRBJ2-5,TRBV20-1,TGCAGTGCTAAACCCCAAGAGACCCAGTGCTTC,CSAKPQETQCF
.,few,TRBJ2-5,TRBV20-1,TGCAGTGCTCTACCCCCAGGACGTGGGGAGACCCAGTACTTC,CSALPPGRGETQYF
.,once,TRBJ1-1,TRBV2,TGTGCCAGCAGTGTGGAACAGTTGAACACTGAGGCTTTCTTT,CASSVEQLNTEAFF
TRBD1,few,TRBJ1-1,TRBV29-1,TGCAGCGTCGGGACAGGGGGAACTGAAGCTTTCTTT,CSVGTGGTEAFF
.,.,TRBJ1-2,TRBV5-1,TGCGCCAGCAGCCAGGTTAATCGGGGAATCGTTGGCTACACCTTC,CASSQVNRGIVGYTF
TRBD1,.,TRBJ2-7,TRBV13,TGTGCCAGCAGCTCGAACGGACAGGGGCGATACGAGCAGTACTTC,CASSSNGQGRYEQYF
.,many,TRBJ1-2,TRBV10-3,TGTGCCATCAGTGAGACCTCTACTGGTTACACCTTC,CAISETSTGYTF
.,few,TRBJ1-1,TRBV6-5,TGTGCCAGCAGTTACGGGTGGGGTCAGGGGCGCCGGACTGAAGCTTTCTTT,CASSYGWGQGRRTEAFF
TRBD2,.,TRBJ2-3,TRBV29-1,TGCAGCGTTGAATGGGGGGGAGCTGGAGATACGCAGTATTTT,CSVEWGGAGDTQYF
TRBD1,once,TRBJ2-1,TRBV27,TGTGCCAGCAGTTCGACAGGGAAAGGCTATGAGCAGTTCTTC,CASSSTGKGYEQFF
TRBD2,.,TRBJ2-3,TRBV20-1,TGCAGTGCTTTTCCTACTAGCGGGGAGTTCACAGATACGCAGTATTTT,CSAFPTSGEFTDTQYF
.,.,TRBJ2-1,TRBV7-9,TGTGCCAGCAGCTCGCTGGGACGGAATAGCAATGAGCAGTTCTTC,CASSSLGRNSNEQFF
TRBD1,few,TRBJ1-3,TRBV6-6,TGTGCCAGCTTTAAACAGGGGACTGGAAACACCATATATTTT,CASFKQGTGNTIYF
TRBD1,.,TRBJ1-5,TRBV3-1,TGTGCCAGCAGCCAAGGTGGGGACAGGGATAGGCTGTATCAGCCCCAGCATTTT,CASSQGGDRDRLYQPQHF
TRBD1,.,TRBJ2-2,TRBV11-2,TGTGCCAGCAGCTCGCGGGACAGGGACACCGGGGAGCTGTTTTTT,CASSSRDRDTGELFF
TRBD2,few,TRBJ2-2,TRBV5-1,TGCGCCAGCAGCTTGAACAGCGGGGTCCCCGGGGAGCTGTTTTTT,CASSLNSGVPGELFF
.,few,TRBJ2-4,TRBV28,TGTGCCAGCAGTTTATATGGGCTCGACAGAAGGAAAGCCAAAAACATTCAGTACTTC,CASSLYGLDRRKAKNIQYF
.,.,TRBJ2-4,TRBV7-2,TGTGCCAGCAGCTTAGCGGGTACACTAGCCAAAAACATTCAGTACTTC,CASSLAGTLAKNIQYF
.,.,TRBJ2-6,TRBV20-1,TGCAGTGCTATGGCGGGGTCTGGGGCCAACGTCCTGACTTTC,CSAMAGSGANVLTF
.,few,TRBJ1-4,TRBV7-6,TGTGCCAGCGGAGGGAAGTTGACTAATGAAAAACTGTTTTTT,CASGGKLTNEKLFF
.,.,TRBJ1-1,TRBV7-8,TGTGCCAGCAGCTTATCCCGACCGGAAAACACTGAAGCTTTCTTT,CASSLSRPENTEAFF
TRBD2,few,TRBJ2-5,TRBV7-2,TGTGCCAGCAGCCCCTCCGGGACTATTCAAGAGACCCAGTACTTC,CASSPSGTIQETQYF
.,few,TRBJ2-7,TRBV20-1,TGCAGTGCTGTTCGGAGGGGCGGCTCCTACGAGCAGTACTTC,CSAVRRGGSYEQYF
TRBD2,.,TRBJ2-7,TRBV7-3,TGTGCCAGCAGCTATACTAGCGGCTCCTACGAGCAGTACTTC,CASSYTSGSYEQYF
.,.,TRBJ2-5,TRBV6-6,TGTGCCAGCACCCACGGGGGCGTCGTCGAGGTGACCCAGTACTTC,CASTHGGVVEVTQYF
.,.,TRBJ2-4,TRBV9,TGTGCCAGCAGCGTAGGCGGAGATTACAAAAACATTCAGTACTTC,CASSVGGDYKNIQYF